These 31 T cell receptor beta chains share one sample of origin, sequenced in a study of blood T cells in healthy people across ages. Combining a sample-barcoded 5' primer with a J-beta primer mix, a second PCR ran for roughly 6 to 12 cycles. TCRdb re-called the 5' RACE reads through MiXCR, storing one row per CDR3 protein. The sample gives some 1.4 million distinct CDR3 sequences, about 43% of which show up once; 6.5% to 10% is in the top ten. The sample was blood. The source is a woman in her late teens or twenties in good health.

This chain uses TRBV3-1 with TRBJ2-7; 13 bases line up with TRBD2. The CDR3 runs 15 residues. Germline loops: CDR1 LGHDT, CDR2 YNNKEL (reference sequence). Trimming cost V 6 bases and J 1 base; bases outside gene matches: 3. CDR3 coding DNA: TGTGCCAGCAGGGCGACTAGCGGGAGGTCCTACGAGCAGTACTTC. Translating gives CASRATSGRSYEQYF.

This clonotype has more than one count but fewer than ten. The chain couples TRBV6-1 to TRBJ1-5; D is unclear. CDR1 and CDR2 from the germline V gene are MNHNS and SASEGT. This CDR3 has 13 residues. The ends were cut back, 1 base at V and 4 bases at J, with 5 bases in the middle. CDR3 sequence: CASSEEANQPQHF. CDR3 bases: TGTGCCAGCAGTGAAGAAGCAAATCAGCCCCAGCATTTT.

This clonotype was seen more than once but under ten times. V is TRBV10-3 and J is TRBJ2-7; 8 bases agree with TRBD1. Trimming removed 2 bases from V and 3 bases from J; junction bases left unmatched: 3. The CDR3 length is 14 residues. Germline CDR1 and CDR2: ENHRY and SYGVKD. This chain's CDR3 is CAISEAGQGYEQYF. The DNA of the CDR3 is TGTGCCATCAGTGAGGCCGGACAGGGCTACGAGCAGTACTTC.

The chain carries TRBV28 and TRBJ2-2; D uncertain. Trimming took off 1 base at V and 2 bases at J, with 17 bases between the two ends. Germline CDR1 is MDHEN and CDR2 is SYDVKM. The CDR3 has 18 residues. CDR3 coding DNA: TGTGCCAGCAGTTTATATCTCCCTCGAGAAGTAAACACCGGGGAGCTGTTTTTT. This sequence encodes CASSLYLPREVNTGELFF.

Comment on this clonotype: A read error is possible here, since a much larger clone lies one base away. This sequence joins TRBV5-5 and TRBJ1-1; the D gene is possibly TRBD1 (5 bases). The CDR3 is 15 residues long. Germline CDR1 SGHKS, CDR2 YYEKEE (reference sequence). Written as DNA, the CDR3 is TGTGCCAGCAACTTGGAAAGGGCGGGGGACACTGAAGCTTTCTTT. Encoded protein: CASNLERAGDTEAFF.

This clonotype was observed a single time. The J gene is TRBJ2-7, the V gene TRBV7-8; TRBD2 agrees at 9 bases. CDR3 length: 18 amino acids. V lost 0 bases, J lost 6 bases, and 15 bases stayed unmatched. CDR1 SGHVS and CDR2 FQNEAQ come from the germline V gene. The CDR3 sequence is CASSLASGSPHSVAEQYF. CDR3 coding DNA: TGTGCCAGCAGCTTAGCTAGCGGGAGTCCCCATTCGGTCGCCGAGCAGTACTTC.

The gene calls are TRBV18 and TRBJ2-1, with 7 bases matching TRBD2. The CDR3 covers 14 residues. Germline assignment: CDR1 KGHSH and CDR2 LQKENI. The V segment lost 6 bases and the J segment 14 bases; nucleotides outside the gene matches: 16. DNA of the CDR3: TGTGCCAGCTCCCCCGGGACTAACAATGGAATGGAGTTCTTC. Translation: CASSPGTNNGMEFF.

This clonotype was counted a single time. The genes are TRBV20-1 and TRBJ1-1, with 7 bases aligning to TRBD1. Trimming cost V 6 bases and J 4 bases; bases outside gene matches: 8. Germline assignment: CDR1 DFQATT and CDR2 SNEGSKA (reference sequence). The CDR3 consists of 13 residues. The CDR3 region has the DNA TGCAGTGCCCAGAGGGGGCCGAGCACTGAAGCTTTCTTT. Translated: CSAQRGPSTEAFF.

The chain joins TRBV12-3 or TRBV12-4 to TRBJ2-1; 9 positions agree with TRBD1. The CDR3 runs to 15 residues. J lost 6 bases, V lost 6 bases, and 9 bases had no gene match. For the CDR3, the DNA is TGTGCCAGCAGACTGACAGGGGGATTAACCAATGAGCAGTTCTTC. Amino acid sequence: CASRLTGGLTNEQFF.

The chain uses TRBV6-1 and TRBJ2-1, with D hard to call. Germline V gene lookup returns CDR1 MNHNS and CDR2 SASEGT. The CDR3 is made up of 13 amino acids. Trimming pared 1 base from V and 10 bases from J, leaving 11 bases between. As DNA, the CDR3 is TGTGCCAGCAGTGAAGTGGTTCGGTTGGAGCAGTTCTTC. It specifies CASSEVVRLEQFF.

The genes are TRBV7-3 and TRBJ2-7; 8 bases line up with TRBD1. Germline values: CDR1 SGHTA, CDR2 FQGTGA. The CDR3 length is 16 residues. V was pared by 5 bases and J by 3 bases, with 12 bases of the junction left unmatched. CDR3 bases: TGTGCCAGCAGCCCCGGGACAGGTCAACTCATCTACGAGCAGTACTTC. It is translated as CASSPGTGQLIYEQYF.

The chain couples TRBV10-3 to TRBJ1-1; maybe TRBD1 (6 bases). The CDR3 totals 12 residues. Germline-derived CDR1 and CDR2 are ENHRY and SYGVKD. V dropped 4 bases and J dropped 5 bases, with 8 bases sitting between them. CDR3 residues: CAISGTGTEAFF. For the CDR3, the DNA is TGTGCCATCAGTGGAACAGGGACTGAAGCTTTCTTT.

The chain combines TRBV25-1 with TRBJ2-7, with 8 nucleotides matching TRBD1. Losses at the gene ends were 4 bases for V and 2 bases for J; bases not matched to a gene: 7. The CDR3 covers 15 residues. The V gene's germline CDR1 is MGHDK and CDR2 SYGVNS. Here the CDR3 reads CASSGPGQVPYEQYF. The CDR3 nucleotides read TGTGCCAGCAGTGGACCGGGACAGGTTCCCTACGAGCAGTACTTC.

A single count supports this clonotype. This chain connects TRBV5-1 to TRBJ2-1; D may be TRBD2 (7 bases). The germline V gene has CDR1 SGHRS and CDR2 YFSETQ. This CDR3 region has 20 residues. V was cut by 0 bases and J by 2 bases, with 24 bases left in between. The CDR3 DNA is TGCGCCAGCAGCTTGGTTGGCGGGAGAGGGGGGGGATTTCCCTACAATGAGCAGTTCTTC. Its translation is CASSLVGGRGGGFPYNEQFF.

This clonotype is a singleton in its sample. The chain recombines TRBV28 with TRBJ2-7; possible D gene TRBD2, 6 bases. Deletions cut 6 bases from V and 0 bases from J, with 12 bases between. This CDR3 is built from 14 residues. The germline V gene has CDR1 MDHEN and CDR2 SYDVKM. CDR3 DNA: TGTGCCAGCAGGCAGCCGACTAGCTCCTACGAGCAGTACTTC. Protein product: CASRQPTSSYEQYF.

The V call is TRBV6-5, the J call TRBJ1-2; 8 nucleotides agree with TRBD1. The CDR3 covers 14 residues. The J segment lost 4 bases and the V segment lost 2 bases, leaving 3 bases of the junction unmatched. The germline CDR1 and CDR2 sequences are MNHEY and SVGAGI. The CDR3 spells CASSYLGTGYGYTF. The CDR3 DNA reads as TGTGCCAGCAGTTACCTGGGGACAGGCTATGGCTACACCTTC.

There are many counts of this clonotype. The V and J genes are TRBV29-1 and TRBJ2-1, with 7 bases that match TRBD2. This CDR3 is built from 13 residues. CDR1 is SQVTM and CDR2 is ANQGSEA in the germline V gene. Trimming removed 7 bases from V and 7 bases from J; junction bases left unmatched: 10. The CDR3 nucleotides are TGCAGCGGTGGGAGCGGGACGGGAAATGAGCAGTTCTTC. Translating gives CSGGSGTGNEQFF.

The rearrangement links TRBV10-2 to TRBJ2-4; D gene unclear. Per the germline V gene, CDR1 is WSHSY and CDR2 is SAAADI. Trimming took 2 bases from V and 3 from J, leaving 8 bases between them. This CDR3 has 14 amino acids. CDR3 sequence (DNA): TGCGCCAGCAGTGAGGGGAAGGTCAAAAACATTCAGTACTTC. This sequence encodes CASSEGKVKNIQYF.

The CDR3 bases are TGTGCCGGAGGCTCTGGAAACACCATATATTTT. Its protein product is CAGGSGNTIYF. The rearrangement links TRBV7-2 to TRBJ1-3; the D is unclear. Germline-derived CDR1 and CDR2 are SGHTA and FQGNSA. Trimming removed 11 bases from V and 0 bases from J, with 5 bases in between. This CDR3 comprises 11 residues.

This chain links TRBV20-1 with TRBJ2-7; no definite D call. Germline V gene data show CDR1 as DFQATT and CDR2 as SNEGSKA (reference sequence). The CDR3 length is 16 residues. The V end lost 1 base, the J end lost 3 bases, and 19 bases lay between the germline ends. The CDR3 DNA sequence: TGCAGTGCTAGAGCTCGACTTGGGTTCGGAAGCTACGAGCAGTACTTC. As protein: CSARARLGFGSYEQYF.

This clonotype was picked up a small number of times. The junction departs from germline at one end; a sequencing error may be responsible. This rearrangement joins TRBV20-1 to TRBJ1-5; no firm D call. From germline, CDR1 is DFQATT and CDR2 SNEGSKA (reference sequence). The CDR3 loop spans 16 amino acids. CDR3 nucleotide sequence: TGCAGTGCTAAATTGGACCGAACCCTTAGCAATCAGCCTCAGCATTTT. It specifies CSAKLDRTLSNQPQHF.

This clonotype was found a few times. The chain has TRBV5-1 and TRBJ1-4, with 8 bases that match TRBD1. From germline, CDR1 is SGHRS and CDR2 YFSETQ. The CDR3 spans 15 residues. V lost 2 bases to trimming and J lost 6 bases; unmatched junction nucleotides: 6. The CDR3 spells CASSLSGGSDEKLFF. The CDR3 DNA reads as TGCGCCAGCAGCTTATCAGGGGGCTCCGATGAAAAACTGTTTTTT.

This clonotype was observed many times. V and J are TRBV6-1 and TRBJ2-7, with D uncertain. There are 13 residues in the CDR3. The ends were cut back, 4 bases at V and 4 bases at J, with 11 bases in the middle. Germline V CDR1 and CDR2: MNHNS, SASEGT. The CDR3 DNA is TGTGCCAGCAGTGGTACTGAAAATTACGAGCAGTACTTC. It yields the protein CASSGTENYEQYF.

The rearrangement links TRBV4-2 to TRBJ1-2; unclear D gene. The germline CDR1 and CDR2 sequences are LGHNA and YNFKEQ. This CDR3 has 12 residues. V was shortened by 2 bases and J by 6 bases, with 7 bases between the two germline ends. The CDR3 region has the DNA TGTGCCAGCAGCCAATACAGTGATGGCTACACCTTC. This encodes CASSQYSDGYTF.

The J gene is TRBJ2-3, the V gene TRBV3-1; D is unresolved. The CDR3 totals 15 residues. Deletions cut 4 bases from V and 0 bases from J, with 11 bases between. The V gene's germline CDR1 is LGHDT and CDR2 YNNKEL (reference sequence). The CDR3 DNA sequence: TGTGCCAGCAGCCGCTCTCTCTCTAGCACAGATACGCAGTATTTT. It yields the protein CASSRSLSSTDTQYF.

The chain carries TRBV7-9 and TRBJ2-7; perhaps TRBD2 as D (5 bases). V lost 5 bases to trimming and J lost 4 bases, with 21 bases between them. Germline CDR1 SEHNR, CDR2 FQNEAQ (reference sequence). This CDR3 contains 16 residues. The CDR3 coding sequence is TGTGCCAGCAGCCCCCATTCGGGCGGGCGTATTTACGAGCAGTACTTC. Protein sequence: CASSPHSGGRIYEQYF.

This clonotype appeared a single time. The rearrangement uses TRBV20-1 and TRBJ2-1; the D is unclear. The DNA end is a closer match to TRBJ2-7, so the J assignment may be wrong. Germline V gives CDR1 DFQATT, CDR2 SNEGSKA (reference sequence). The CDR3 runs 14 residues. The CDR3 bases are TGCAGTGCTAGAGGTATCGACCCCTACAATGAGCAGTACTTC. Its protein product is CSARGIDPYNEQYF.

V gene TRBV7-2 combines with J gene TRBJ2-5, with D uncertain. CDR3 length equals 13 residues. The V gene lost 4 bases and the J gene lost 4 bases, with 10 bases spanning the gap. The germline gives CDR1 SGHTA, CDR2 FQGNSA. CDR3 bases: TGTGCCAGCAGCTCACGGCGGCGAGAGACCCAGTACTTC. As protein: CASSSRRRETQYF.

V and J are TRBV20-1 and TRBJ1-4; D may be TRBD1 (6 bases). CDR1 and CDR2 from the germline V gene are DFQATT and SNEGSKA (reference sequence). The CDR3 extends over 13 amino acids. Trimming cost V 5 bases and J 5 bases, with 12 bases left between them. In DNA, the CDR3 is TGCAGTGCTTCAAGACAGGCAAATGAAAAACTGTTTTTT. It translates to CSASRQANEKLFF.

The rearrangement uses TRBV18 and TRBJ2-7; unclear D gene. CDR3 length: 14 amino acids. Per germline, CDR1 KGHSH and CDR2 LQKENI. V lost 1 base and J lost 0, with 7 bases in between. CDR3 nucleotides: TGTGCCAGCTCACCACTAAGCTCCTCCTACGAGCAGTACTTC. This sequence encodes CASSPLSSSYEQYF.

The chain carries TRBV20-1 and TRBJ2-7; D call uncertain. The V end lost 0 bases, the J end lost 5 bases, and 14 bases lay between the germline ends. Germline values: CDR1 DFQATT, CDR2 SNEGSKA (reference sequence). This CDR3 has 14 amino acids. DNA for the CDR3: TGCAGTGCTAGAGATAATTGGCCCGCTGACGAGCAGTACTTC. This sequence encodes CSARDNWPADEQYF.